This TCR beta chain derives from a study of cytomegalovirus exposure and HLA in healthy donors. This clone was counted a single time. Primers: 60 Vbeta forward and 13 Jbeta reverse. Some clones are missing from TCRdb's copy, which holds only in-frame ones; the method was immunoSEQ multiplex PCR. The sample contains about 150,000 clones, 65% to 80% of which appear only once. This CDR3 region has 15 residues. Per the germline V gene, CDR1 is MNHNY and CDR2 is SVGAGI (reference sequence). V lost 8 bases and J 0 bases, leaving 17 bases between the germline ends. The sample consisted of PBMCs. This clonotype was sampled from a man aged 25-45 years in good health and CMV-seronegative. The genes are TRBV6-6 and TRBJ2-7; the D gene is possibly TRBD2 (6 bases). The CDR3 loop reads CASLPWGGDSYEQYF. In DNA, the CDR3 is TGTGCCAGCCTCCCCTGGGGCGGGGACTCCTACGAGCAGTACTTC.